The T cell receptor beta chain under discussion was sequenced for a study of cytomegalovirus exposure and HLA in healthy donors. Turning to the study itself: Early on, a data release was issued that held approximately 92 million unique TCRs from HLA-typed donors.

Study outcomes and limitations: A few of the chains that were CMV-associated were confirmed in vitro to be specific for CMV antigens.

The study ran its PCR with 60 Vbeta and 13 Jbeta primers. Sequencing was performed with immunoSEQ multiplex PCR; in TCRdb, only in-frame clones are kept and a portion is missing. There are roughly 140,000 clones in the sample; over 75% occur only once, and approximately 5.5% lies in the top ten. CDR3 length: 13 amino acids. V was pared by 5 bases and J by 1 base, with 8 bases between. CDR1 and CDR2 (germline): MNHEY, SMNVEV (reference sequence). Healthy bone marrow donors made up the cohort. As concerns this clone: The antigen is unknown.

The V gene is TRBV27, the J gene TRBJ1-2; D is ambiguous. This TCR derives from a man aged 25-45 years in good health and CMV-seropositive. The sequenced sample consisted of PBMCs. The CDR3 sequence is CASSLAVNYGYTF. DNA for the CDR3: TGTGCCAGCAGTCTAGCGGTTAACTATGGCTACACCTTC.